Below are 5 T cell receptor beta chains sequenced from a single sample in a study of shared clonotypes between healthy human individuals. The repertoire was sequenced with immunoSEQ multiplex PCR; TCRdb's copy has only in-frame clones and lacks some. The sample contains 950,000 to 1,300,000 clones, under 80% of which appear only once. The sample comprised memory CD4+ T cells sorted from blood. The subset is: CD45RA-negative fraction. These receptor sequences come from a young man in good health.

V is TRBV5-5 and J is TRBJ1-4; D ambiguous. V gave up 4 bases and J gave up 5 bases, with 15 bases separating them. The CDR3 has 15 residues. The germline V gene encodes CDR1 SGHKS and CDR2 YYEKEE (reference sequence). CDR3 DNA sequence: TGTGCCAGCAGCCCTCCCGGGATCCTAAATGAAAAACTGTTTTTT. This sequence encodes CASSPPGILNEKLFF.

V gene TRBV30 combines with J gene TRBJ1-1; the D is unclear. The CDR3 loop spans 15 amino acids. Germline V gives CDR1 GTSNPN, CDR2 SVGIG (reference sequence). V lost 3 bases to trimming and J lost 0 bases, with 14 bases between them. CDR3 sequence reads: CAWRFPATMNTEAFF. The CDR3 DNA reads TGTGCCTGGAGATTTCCTGCCACCATGAACACTGAAGCTTTCTTT.

This clone was counted a single time. The rearrangement uses TRBV30 and TRBJ2-3; D may correspond to TRBD1 or TRBD2 (5 bases each). V was clipped by 0 bases and J by 3 bases, with 16 bases between them. The CDR3 consists of 16 residues. Germline V gives CDR1 GTSNPN, CDR2 SVGIG (reference sequence). The CDR3 sequence is CAWSVLRWGTTDTQYF. The CDR3 DNA sequence: TGTGCCTGGAGTGTACTGCGGTGGGGGACGACAGATACGCAGTATTTT. Drawing the rest from reference TRBV30 and TRBJ2-3, the complete variable domain is SQTIHQWPATLVQPVGSPLSLECTVEGTSNPNLYWYRQAAGRGLQLLFYSVGIGQISSEVPQNLSASRPQDRQFILSSKKLLLSDSGFYLCAWSVLRWGTTDTQYFGPGTRLTVL.

The rearrangement joins TRBV10-3 to TRBJ1-2, with D possibly TRBD1 on 6 matching bases. The CDR3 contains 14 residues. Germline V gene data show CDR1 as ENHRY and CDR2 as SYGVKD. V was clipped by 6 bases and J by 3 bases, with 14 bases between them. CDR3 residues: CAIRPDRSDYGYTF. CDR3 DNA: TGTGCCATCAGACCGGACAGATCGGACTATGGCTACACCTTC.

The CDR3, as DNA: TGCAGCGCTAACAGGGTGCCCACTGAAGCTTTCTTT. Its translation: CSANRVPTEAFF. The V gene is TRBV29-1, the J gene TRBJ1-1; the D gene is possibly TRBD1 (6 bases). Germline assignment: CDR1 SQVTM and CDR2 ANQGSEA. The length of the CDR3 is 12 residues. Trimming took off 7 bases at V and 4 bases at J, with 13 bases between the two ends.